What follows describes a single T cell receptor (beta chain). This sample was taken from a study of blood T cell repertoires in COVID-19. Generated by immunoSEQ multiplex PCR, the TCRdb table keeps only in-frame clones and is missing some. The sample has more than 70,000 clones, 90% seen once. Trimming took off 1 base at V and 8 bases at J, with 14 bases between the two ends. Germline V gene lookup returns CDR1 SNHLY and CDR2 FYNNEI. The CDR3 totals 14 residues. The sequence was collected from a woman in her late teens or twenties with acute or convalescent COVID-19. The source material was peripheral blood. V usage is TRBV2 and J usage is TRBJ1-2, with a possible D match to TRBD1 (5 bases). CDR3 sequence: CASSEVRRAGGYTF. Written as DNA, the CDR3 is TGTGCCAGCAGTGAAGTGCGCAGGGCGGGAGGCTACACCTTC.